Detailed here is one T cell receptor (beta chain). Trimming took off 3 bases at V and 8 bases at J, with 5 bases between the two ends. There are 11 residues in the CDR3. CDR1 is ENHRY, CDR2 SYGVKD, per germline. This sample is part of a study of control samples from healthy donors and cancer patients. Clones were read by immunoSEQ multiplex PCR, and TCRdb kept only the in-frame ones, dropping some. The repertoire holds about 160,000 clones, with under 96% as singletons. The chain has TRBV10-3 and TRBJ2-1; D is unresolved. The material sequenced was blood. This TCR was recovered from a woman aged 25-40 years in good health. CDR3 in amino acids: CAISERDEQFF. The CDR3 DNA is TGTGCCATCAGTGAAAGGGATGAGCAGTTCTTC.